This T cell receptor (beta chain) was observed in a study of regulatory T cells in long-lasting Graves disease. General study results and limits: With persistent disease, TRBV28, TRBJ1-2 and TRBJ2-5 were the favored segments. No thyroid tissue was studied; the work used peripheral blood only.

In its sample, this clonotype was seen many times. Antigen unknown. This CDR3 contains 12 residues. CDR1 is LNHDA, CDR2 SQIVND, per germline (reference sequence). With 6 bases clipped from V and 9 bases from J, the junction kept 3 bases outside the gene matches. Time point denoted: newly diagnosed GD, antithyroid drugs for less than 3 months. Extracted RNA from PBMCs served as the source of the TCR library. The authors built TCR beta libraries using iRepertoire HTBI primers and Arm-PCR of CDR3 regions. TCRdb re-called the multiplex PCR reads through MiXCR, storing one row per CDR3 protein. The sample has approximately 540,000 distinct CDR3 sequences; 12% are singletons. These data also featured in a second study, about T cells in Graves' hyperthyroidism and ophthalmopathy.

V gene TRBV19 combines with J gene TRBJ2-1, with 9 bases fitting TRBD1. The sequence was collected from a woman in her 30s with Graves disease. The sequencing used peripheral blood mononuclear cells (PBMCs), collected at new diagnosis, from a patient treated with antithyroid drugs. CDR3 in amino acids: CASRTGGSEQFF. The CDR3 DNA sequence: TGTGCCAGTAGGACAGGGGGGAGTGAGCAGTTCTTC.